Below, 32 T cell receptor beta chains from the same sample are listed, as sequenced in a study of blood T cells in healthy people across ages. A sample-barcoded 5' primer and a J-beta primer mix were used in a second PCR of roughly 7 to 11 cycles. TCRdb re-called the 5' RACE reads with MiXCR, one entry per CDR3 protein. Of 1.5 million or so distinct CDR3 sequences in the sample, 35% to 45% are singletons; the top ten hold 7.9%. The sample comprised blood. Source of these receptors: a woman between 18 and 29 years old in good health.

The chain couples TRBV3-1 to TRBJ2-4; the match to TRBD1 covers 9 bases. This CDR3 is 16 amino acids long. Germline V gene sequence: CDR1 LGHDT, CDR2 YNNKEL (reference sequence). Trimming took 4 bases from V and 2 from J; bases not matched to a gene: 6. As DNA, the CDR3 is TGTGCCAGCAGCCCTCGGACAGGGGTAACCAAAAACATTCAGTACTTC. It encodes CASSPRTGVTKNIQYF.

This clonotype appeared a few times. This sequence joins TRBV5-5 and TRBJ2-3, with D perhaps assigned TRBD1 or TRBD2 (5 bases each). The CDR3 runs to 17 residues. Germline assignment: CDR1 SGHKS and CDR2 YYEKEE (reference sequence). V was shortened by 4 bases and J by 2 bases, with 20 bases between the two germline ends. CDR3 in amino acids: CASSLTQGAVYTDTQYF. The CDR3, as DNA: TGTGCCAGCAGCCTGACCCAGGGAGCGGTTTACACAGATACGCAGTATTTT.

Only a few counts were recorded for this clonotype. The gene calls are TRBV5-1 and TRBJ2-3, with 8 bases that match TRBD1. Germline CDR1 is SGHRS and CDR2 is YFSETQ. This CDR3 contains 17 residues. The J segment lost 3 bases and the V segment lost 3 bases, leaving 12 bases of the junction unmatched. The CDR3, as DNA: TGCGCCAGCAGCTCCTACTATAGGACAGGGAGTACAGATACGCAGTATTTT. It yields the protein CASSSYYRTGSTDTQYF.

This chain links TRBV12-3 or TRBV12-4 with TRBJ2-3, with 7 bases that match TRBD1. The CDR3 covers 14 residues. Losses at the gene ends were 4 bases for V and 2 bases for J; bases not matched to a gene: 3. CDR3: CASSSGGFTDTQYF. The CDR3 bases are TGTGCCAGCAGTTCAGGGGGATTCACAGATACGCAGTATTTT.

The rearrangement joins TRBV12-3 or TRBV12-4 to TRBJ2-5; 7 bases map to TRBD1. V shed 4 bases and J 11 bases; nucleotides not matched to a gene: 13. The CDR3 is 14 amino acids. Here the CDR3 reads CASSWTGPYEVQYF. CDR3 nucleotide sequence: TGTGCCAGCAGTTGGACAGGCCCCTACGAGGTGCAGTACTTC.

The chain carries TRBV20-1 and TRBJ2-2; TRBD2 matches at 8 bases. The CDR3 has 13 residues. The trim removed 4 bases at V and 3 bases at J, leaving 1 base unmatched. CDR1 DFQATT and CDR2 SNEGSKA come from the germline V gene (reference sequence). CDR3 region: CSANSGDTGELFF. Here the CDR3 DNA reads TGCAGTGCTAATAGCGGGGACACCGGGGAGCTGTTTTTT.

This clonotype occurred once. The gene calls are TRBV20-1 and TRBJ2-1, with 9 bases identical to TRBD1. Germline trimming cut 1 base from V and 4 bases from J; bases unmatched to any gene: 11. The CDR3 loop spans 17 amino acids. Germline-derived CDR1 and CDR2 are DFQATT and SNEGSKA (reference sequence). The CDR3 loop reads CSARAYDRGGVYNEQFF. CDR3 in DNA: TGCAGTGCTAGAGCCTACGACAGGGGGGGAGTGTACAATGAGCAGTTCTTC.

The V and J genes are TRBV12-5 and TRBJ2-1; TRBD2 matches 10 bases. CDR3 length: 14 amino acids. Germline values: CDR1 LGHNT, CDR2 FRNRAP. J gave up 7 bases and V 5 bases, and 5 bases lay outside the gene matches. CDR3 nucleotides: TGTGCTAGTGGTCTCGGACTAGCGGTGAATGAGCAGTTCTTC. It codes for CASGLGLAVNEQFF.

The rearrangement joins TRBV12-3 or TRBV12-4 to TRBJ2-1; unclear D gene. V gave up 5 bases and J gave up 9 bases, with 11 bases separating them. The CDR3 runs 12 residues. The CDR3 DNA follows: TGTGCCAGCAGTCTCGATAGTGTTGAGCAGTTCTTC. It translates to CASSLDSVEQFF.

As for this clonotype: A single base separates this from a much larger clone, so it may be a read error. This chain uses TRBV7-9 with TRBJ2-1, with 7 bases fitting TRBD2. The CDR3 length is 15 residues. The V gene's germline CDR1 is SEHNR and CDR2 FQNEAQ (reference sequence). Trimming removed 8 bases from V and 5 bases from J; junction bases left unmatched: 12. CDR3 DNA: TGTGCCAGCTTCATGTCTGCTAGCGGAAACAATGAGCAGTTCTTC. It codes for CASFMSASGNNEQFF. The whole variable domain, filled in from reference TRBV7-9 and TRBJ2-1, reads DTGVSQNPRHKITKRGQNVTFRCDPISEHNRLYWYRQTLGQGPEFLTYFQNEAQLEKSRLLSDRFSAERPKGSFSTLEIQRTEQGDSAMYLCASFMSASGNNEQFFGPGTRLTVL.

The chain couples TRBV21-1 to TRBJ1-1; the D segment call TRBD1 is taken from the table without a DNA check. TRBV21-1 is described as a pseudogene. The CDR3 covers 13 residues. The CDR3 DNA sequence: TGCCAGCCCGCCGCGGGGAGAGGAACTGAAGCTTTCTTT. Translated, it gives CQPAAGRGTEAFF.

This sequence joins TRBV18 and TRBJ2-5, with D uncertain. The germline CDR1 and CDR2 sequences are KGHSH and LQKENI. Trimming left V 2 bases short and J 6 bases short, with 10 bases between. The CDR3 is made up of 13 amino acids. The CDR3 reads CASSPSEGQTQYF. The CDR3 bases are TGTGCCAGCTCACCATCTGAAGGTCAGACCCAGTACTTC.

This clonotype was recorded only once. The V call is TRBV29-1, the J call TRBJ2-7, with 9 bases identical to TRBD2. CDR1 is SQVTM and CDR2 is ANQGSEA in the germline V gene. The CDR3 runs 18 residues. The V segment lost 3 bases and the J segment 2 bases; nucleotides outside the gene matches: 17. The CDR3 sequence: CSVEDYGTSGRTAYEQYF. CDR3 nucleotides: TGCAGCGTTGAGGATTACGGGACCAGCGGGAGGACCGCCTACGAGCAGTACTTC.

This clonotype was recorded many times. One junction end disagrees with the germline gene, perhaps due to a read error. J is TRBJ2-1 and V is TRBV9; TRBD2 aligns across 8 bases. CDR1 is SGDLS, CDR2 YYNGEE, per germline. This CDR3 has 16 residues. The CDR3 DNA sequence: TGCGCCAGCAGCGTAGGCGGGGGGAGCTCCTACAATGAGCAGTTCTTC. Protein: CASSVGGGSSYNEQFF.

For this clonotype: This clone may be a read error of a much larger clone one base away. The rearrangement uses TRBV29-1 and TRBJ2-4; D is perhaps TRBD1 (6 bases). The CDR3 runs 11 residues. V was shortened by 3 bases and J by 13 bases, with 13 bases between the two germline ends. The germline CDR1 and CDR2 sequences are SQVTM and ANQGSEA. CDR3 loop: CSVEGHEGQYF. CDR3 coding DNA: TGCAGCGTTGAGGGACATGAAGGGCAGTACTTC.

The chain employs TRBV4-1 and TRBJ1-5; D remains unclear. The CDR3 is 13 residues long. V lost 4 bases, J lost 6 bases, and 10 bases lay in between. Germline V gives CDR1 MGHRA, CDR2 YSYEKL. The CDR3 DNA follows: TGCGCCAGCAGCCCACACAAAGCTCAGCCCCAGCATTTT. Protein sequence: CASSPHKAQPQHF.

V and J are TRBV6-5 and TRBJ2-7; D unclear. Germline V CDR1 and CDR2: MNHEY, SVGAGI. V was cut by 4 bases and J by 2 bases, with 15 bases left in between. There are 15 residues in the CDR3. The CDR3: CASSSSSGITYEQYF. In DNA, the CDR3 is TGTGCCAGCAGTTCCAGCTCTGGTATCACCTACGAGCAGTACTTC.

The chain uses TRBV7-3 and TRBJ2-3; D could derive from TRBD1 or TRBD2 (5 bases each). Germline V gives CDR1 SGHTA, CDR2 FQGTGA. V lost 5 bases and J lost 7, with 19 bases in between. CDR3 length equals 15 residues. CDR3 coding DNA: TGTGCCAGCAGCCTCACTCCGGGACCAGGCAATACGCAGTATTTT. Translated, it gives CASSLTPGPGNTQYF.

CDR3 coding DNA: TGTGCCAGCAGCCCGAGGCGCCTAGCGGCGTACAATGAGCAGTTCTTC. Translated: CASSPRRLAAYNEQFF. J is TRBJ2-1 and V is TRBV7-8; 7 bases agree with TRBD2. J gave up 4 bases and V 5 bases, and 11 bases lay outside the gene matches. In germline, CDR1 is SGHVS, CDR2 FQNEAQ. This CDR3 spans 16 amino acids.

This clonotype was recorded a few times. The gene calls are TRBV29-1 and TRBJ2-5; 11 bases are shared with TRBD2. Trimming cost V 6 bases and J 5 bases; bases outside gene matches: 5. This CDR3 has 13 residues. The germline gives CDR1 SQVTM, CDR2 ANQGSEA. Written as DNA, the CDR3 is TGCAGCGTCCTAGCGGGAGGAGGCGAGACCCAGTACTTC. Protein: CSVLAGGGETQYF.

This chain connects TRBV20-1 to TRBJ1-4, with 7 bases that match TRBD1. V shed 1 base, J shed 2 bases, and the junction held 4 bases outside the gene matches. CDR3 size: 15 residues. Germline CDR1 and CDR2: DFQATT and SNEGSKA (reference sequence). CDR3 coding DNA: TGCAGTGCTAGAGCGGACAGGCCTACTAATGAAAAACTGTTTTTT. Its protein product is CSARADRPTNEKLFF.

A few counts support this clonotype. The chain has TRBV10-3 and TRBJ2-1; D is possibly TRBD2 (6 bases). The V end lost 2 bases, the J end lost 1 base, and 9 bases lay between the germline ends. Germline V gene data show CDR1 as ENHRY and CDR2 as SYGVKD. The CDR3 covers 15 residues. The CDR3 here is CAISERDSSYNEQFF. CDR3 DNA sequence: TGTGCCATCAGTGAGCGGGACTCTTCCTACAATGAGCAGTTCTTC.

The chain carries TRBV20-1 and TRBJ2-5; 11 bases map to TRBD2. V shed 1 base, J shed 6 bases, and the junction held 16 bases outside the gene matches. Germline lookup yields CDR1 DFQATT and CDR2 SNEGSKA (reference sequence). The CDR3 consists of 18 residues. This chain's CDR3 is CSARAPFYSGRALKTQYF. In DNA, the CDR3 is TGCAGTGCTAGAGCCCCTTTCTATAGCGGGAGGGCCTTAAAGACCCAGTACTTC.

The rearrangement links TRBV11-2 to TRBJ2-3, with D unresolved. Germline assignment: CDR1 SGHAT and CDR2 FQNNGV. Trimming removed 1 base at V and 0 bases at J, with 11 bases between. The CDR3 length is 16 residues. As DNA, the CDR3 is TGTGCCAGCAGCTTAGTCTGGCCCTCTAGCACAGATACGCAGTATTTT. Translation gives CASSLVWPSSTDTQYF.

The V call is TRBV20-1, the J call TRBJ2-3; tentatively, D is TRBD2 (6 bases). The CDR3 loop spans 17 amino acids. Germline assignment: CDR1 DFQATT and CDR2 SNEGSKA (reference sequence). Trimming removed 0 bases from V and 2 bases from J, with 18 bases in between. DNA for the CDR3: TGCAGTGCTAGAGATAGAAAATGGACTAAATCCACAGATACGCAGTATTTT. It codes for CSARDRKWTKSTDTQYF.

The CDR3 nucleotides are TGTGCCGGGGGGGACAGTAGAGATACGCAGTATTTT. Residues: CAGGDSRDTQYF. The V and J genes are TRBV7-9 and TRBJ2-3; D tentatively reads TRBD1 or TRBD2 (7 bases each). CDR3 length: 12 amino acids. V gave up 11 bases and J gave up 5 bases, with 14 bases separating them. The germline gives CDR1 SEHNR, CDR2 FQNEAQ (reference sequence).

As to this clonotype: The junction and the germline gene differ at one end; a read error may be behind it. The chain recombines TRBV25-1 with TRBJ2-6, with D possibly matching TRBD1 (5 bases). Germline V gives CDR1 MGHDK, CDR2 SYGVNS. This CDR3 has 15 residues. CDR3 nucleotide sequence: TGTGCCAGCATAGGCGGTAGCTCTGGGGCCAACGTCCTAACTTTC. As protein: CASIGGSSGANVLTF. Variable domain in full (rest from reference TRBV25-1 and TRBJ2-6): EADIYQTPRYLVIGTGKKITLECSQTMGHDKMYWYQQDPGMELHLIHYSYGVNSTEKGDLSSESTVSRIRTEHFPLTLESARPSHTSQYLCASIGGSSGANVLTFGAGSRLTVL.

This clonotype was seen a handful of times. The CDR3 region is CASSREGIYEQYF. As DNA, the CDR3 is TGTGCCAGCAGTAGGGAGGGGATCTACGAGCAGTACTTC. The J gene is TRBJ2-7, the V gene TRBV7-2; 7 positions match TRBD2. The CDR3 consists of 13 residues. V lost 6 bases and J lost 3; bases outside the gene matches: 5. CDR1 SGHTA and CDR2 FQGNSA come from the germline V gene.

The rearrangement links TRBV10-2 to TRBJ1-5, with D possibly matching TRBD1 (5 bases). CDR3 length: 15 amino acids. V was shortened by 3 bases and J by 0 bases, with 9 bases between the two germline ends. CDR1 and CDR2 from the germline V gene are WSHSY and SAAADI. The CDR3 spells CASSEGTRSNQPQHF. The CDR3 nucleotides read TGCGCCAGCAGTGAAGGGACCCGTAGCAATCAGCCCCAGCATTTT.

The rearrangement links TRBV12-3 or TRBV12-4 to TRBJ2-1, with D perhaps TRBD1 or TRBD2 (6 bases each). This CDR3 has 13 residues. The V end was cut by 5 bases, the J end by 3 bases, with 8 bases between. Written as DNA, the CDR3 is TGTGCCAGCAGTGGGGGGCACTACAATGAGCAGTTCTTC. Translated, it gives CASSGGHYNEQFF.

The CDR3 is CASSLDPWGTEAFF. Here the CDR3 DNA reads TGTGCCAGCAGCCTCGACCCTTGGGGCACTGAAGCTTTCTTT. This sequence joins TRBV11-2 and TRBJ1-1; D is unresolved. CDR1 and CDR2 from the germline V gene are SGHAT and FQNNGV. V lost 5 bases to trimming and J lost 4 bases, with 14 bases between them. The CDR3 totals 14 residues. Full variable domain (remainder filled in from reference TRBV11-2 and TRBJ1-1): EAGVAQSPRYKIIEKRQSVAFWCNPISGHATLYWYQQILGQGPKLLIQFQNNGVVDDSQLPKDRFSAERLKGVDSTLKIQPAKLEDSAVYLCASSLDPWGTEAFFGQGTRLTVV.

The CDR3 DNA reads as TGTGCCAGCAGTGCCCGAGGGAGGGGGGCCGGGGAGCTGTTTTTT. It encodes CASSARGRGAGELFF. J is TRBJ2-2 and V is TRBV25-1; D possibly corresponds to TRBD2 (7 bases). The CDR3 is 15 amino acids. Trimming removed 4 bases from V and 6 bases from J, with 15 bases in between. CDR1 MGHDK and CDR2 SYGVNS come from the germline V gene.